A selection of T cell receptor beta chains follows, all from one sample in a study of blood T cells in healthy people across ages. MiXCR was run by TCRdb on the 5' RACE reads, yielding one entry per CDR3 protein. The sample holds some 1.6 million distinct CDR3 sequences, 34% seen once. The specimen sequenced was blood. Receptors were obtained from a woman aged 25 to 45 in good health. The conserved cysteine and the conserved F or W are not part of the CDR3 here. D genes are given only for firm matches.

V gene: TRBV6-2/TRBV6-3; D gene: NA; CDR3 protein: ASSRDLLSYEQY
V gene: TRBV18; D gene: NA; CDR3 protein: ASSPDSNYGCT
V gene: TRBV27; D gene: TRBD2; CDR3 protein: ASSSWAGGAGGEETQY
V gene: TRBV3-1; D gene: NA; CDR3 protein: ASSQAPGGEQC
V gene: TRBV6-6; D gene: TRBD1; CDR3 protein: ASSTTGLVDTQY
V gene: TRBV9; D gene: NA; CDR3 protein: ASSVGGTGANVLT
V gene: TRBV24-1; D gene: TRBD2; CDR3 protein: ATSDSLAGGPDTQY
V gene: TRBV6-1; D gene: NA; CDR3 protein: ASRGITSTDTQY
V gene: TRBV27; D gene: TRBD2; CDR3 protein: ASSNRIRLAPSYNEQF
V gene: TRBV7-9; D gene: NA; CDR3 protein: ASSLGSGSGYT